This T cell receptor beta chain is from a study of T cells in Graves' hyperthyroidism and ophthalmopathy. Overall study: Sampling of peripheral blood happened at initial diagnosis, prior to any treatment.

There are a few counts of this clonotype. Germline V lookup: CDR1 LGHNA, CDR2 YNFKEQ. V lost 4 bases and J lost 7, with 16 bases in between. This CDR3 is built from 15 residues. There were TCR beta CDR3 regions amplified from RNA transcripts. The TCR CDR3 first-round RT-PCR relied on the HTBI primer set. TCRdb itself ran the multiplex PCR reads through MiXCR, one entry per CDR3 protein. The table includes some 650,000 distinct CDR3 sequences, more than 15% detected once. The TCR comes from a woman aged 40 to 50 with Graves' ophthalmopathy. The chain couples TRBV4-2 to TRBJ2-2; D assignment may be TRBD1 or TRBD2 (5 bases each). Source material: blood. The CDR3 bases are TGTGCCAGCAGCCTAACCCCGGGGCCGGGCGGGGAGCTGTTTTTT. Translating it yields CASSLTPGPGGELFF.